A few counts support the clone carrying this TCR beta chain. The antigen is unknown. Germline V lookup: CDR1 LGHNA, CDR2 YSLEER. Trimming took 3 bases from V and 0 from J, leaving 11 bases between them. The length of the CDR3 is 15 residues. The data were obtained in a study of T cells after yellow fever vaccination. Whole-study findings and limits: A minor fraction of clonotypes spanned both CD4 and CD8 compartments. Subsequent booster samples again held most clones from primary vaccination (96% CD4, 85% to 90% CD8).

The 5'RACE template-switching step produced TCR cDNA and added a universal primer site and UMIs. One entry per CDR3 protein results from TCRdb running MiXCR on the 5' RACE reads. The table lists 100,000 to 150,000 distinct CDR3 sequences, approximately 14% of them singletons, with approximately 43% in the top ten. This chain connects TRBV4-3 to TRBJ1-1; a weak D match, TRBD1 (5 bases). The receptor comes from a man aged 18-30 years who received the YFV17D yellow fever vaccine. Sequenced material: CD8+ T cells sorted from PBMCs, taken 5 days after the yellow fever booster vaccination. CDR3 bases: TGCGCCAGCAGCCAGGGGAACAGGCTGAACACTGAAGCTTTCTTT. Translating gives CASSQGNRLNTEAFF.